These 9 T cell receptor beta chains originate from one sample sequenced in a study of blood T cell repertoires in COVID-19. The protocol was immunoSEQ multiplex PCR, while the TCRdb copy is restricted to in-frame clones and leaves out a portion. Of about 140,000 clones listed, 70% to 90% are singletons. Sequencing was carried out using peripheral blood. Receptor source: a human donor in a cohort sampled during active COVID-19.

CDR3 bases: TGTGCCAGCAGCACCCAGGGTTACGAGCAGTACTTC. It encodes CASSTQGYEQYF. This rearrangement joins TRBV7-9 to TRBJ2-7, with D perhaps TRBD1 (5 bases). V lost 5 bases to trimming and J lost 4 bases, with 9 bases between them. This CDR3 spans 12 amino acids. Per the germline V gene, CDR1 is SEHNR and CDR2 is FQNEAQ (reference sequence).

The chain recombines TRBV7-6 with TRBJ2-1; 7 bases fit TRBD1. Losses at the gene ends were 4 bases for V and 1 base for J; bases not matched to a gene: 4. This CDR3 is built from 15 residues. Germline V gene sequence: CDR1 SGHVS, CDR2 FNYEAQ. As DNA, the CDR3 is TGTGCCAGCAGCTCGCCGGGACAGTCCTACAATGAGCAGTTCTTC. Protein product: CASSSPGQSYNEQFF. Using reference TRBV7-6 and TRBJ2-1 for the parts outside the CDR3, the full variable domain is GAGVSQSPRYKVTKRGQDVALRCDPISGHVSLYWYRQALGQGPEFLTYFNYEAQQDKSGLPNDRFSAERPEGSISTLTIQRTEQRDSAMYRCASSSPGQSYNEQFFGPGTRLTVL.

The J gene is TRBJ1-2, the V gene TRBV21-1. TRBV21-1 counts as a pseudogene. The CDR3 runs to 13 residues. The CDR3 DNA follows: TGTGCCAGCAGCAAAGATGGAGGTTATGGCTACACCTTC. It specifies CASSKDGGYGYTF.

The chain joins TRBV10-3 to TRBJ2-5; 8 nucleotides match TRBD2. The CDR3 length is 17 residues. Losses at the gene ends were 10 bases for V and 5 bases for J; bases not matched to a gene: 21. In germline, CDR1 is ENHRY, CDR2 SYGVKD. CDR3 residues: CASRIRIQRGSGETQYF. As DNA, the CDR3 is TGTGCCAGCCGGATAAGGATCCAGCGGGGGTCCGGGGAGACCCAGTACTTC.

The chain is built from TRBV9 and TRBJ2-3, with TRBD2 matching over 8 bases. Germline-derived CDR1 and CDR2 are SGDLS and YYNGEE. This CDR3 spans 13 amino acids. Unmatched junction bases numbered 4, after V lost 7 bases and J lost 3 bases. In DNA, the CDR3 is TGTGCCAGCTCTCGCGGGGGGACAGATACGCAGTATTTT. Amino acids: CASSRGGTDTQYF.

The chain combines TRBV27 with TRBJ1-2; weak D call: TRBD1 (5 bases). Germline CDR1 reads MNHEY; CDR2 reads SMNVEV (reference sequence). The CDR3 has 16 residues. Trimming took off 2 bases at V and 8 bases at J, with 21 bases between the two ends. CDR3 sequence (DNA): TGTGCCAGCAGTTTAAACTCCCGGGCCCCCGGGGGGGGCTACACCTTC. Translation gives CASSLNSRAPGGGYTF.

The table lists this clone with a few counts. The rearrangement links TRBV5-1 to TRBJ2-7, with 12 positions matching TRBD1. CDR1 and CDR2 from the germline V gene are SGHRS and YFSETQ. V lost 7 bases, J lost 2 bases, and 13 bases stayed unmatched. The CDR3 is 17 amino acids. The CDR3 spells CASSRGGQGATPYEQYF. The CDR3 nucleotides are TGCGCCAGCTCGAGGGGGGGACAGGGGGCCACCCCCTACGAGCAGTACTTC.

V and J are TRBV3-1 (or the pseudogene TRBV3-2) and TRBJ1-3, with D tentatively TRBD1 (5 bases). Trimming left V 7 bases short and J 2 bases short, with 9 bases between. The germline gives CDR1 LGHDT, CDR2 YNNKEL (reference sequence). The length of the CDR3 is 13 residues. The CDR3 nucleotides read TGTGCCAGCACCCCAGGGCCTGGAAACACCATATATTTT. It yields the protein CASTPGPGNTIYF.

The CDR3 nucleotides are TGCGCCAGCAGCTCCCCCCGGGAGGGATACGAGCAGTACTTC. This codes for CASSSPREGYEQYF. This rearrangement joins TRBV5-1 to TRBJ2-7, with 8 bases lining up with TRBD2. There are 14 residues in the CDR3. Germline CDR1 SGHRS, CDR2 YFSETQ. V trimming: 3 bases; J trimming: 4 bases; junction bases outside the gene matches: 6. The complete variable domain, with remaining parts taken from reference TRBV5-1 and TRBJ2-7, reads KAGVTQTPRYLIKTRGQQVTLSCSPISGHRSVSWYQQTPGQGLQFLFEYFSETQRNKGNFPGRFSGRQFSNSRSEMNVSTLELGDSALYLCASSSPREGYEQYFGPGTRLTVT.